This T cell receptor beta chain was found in a study of blood T cell repertoires in COVID-19. Study in general: PBMCs, B-cell-depleted T cells, or T cells were the source of the cDNA or gDNA that made up the material.

Per the study methods: Researchers report that nucleated cell counts were estimated from reference gene primer amplification. TCRdb's copy holds only in-frame clones and misses some; the assay was immunoSEQ multiplex PCR. The DNA was the basis for D and trimming; V, J and clone size are from that table. The data hold 200,000 to 250,000 clones, with about 86% observed a single time. The V and J ends lost 0 bases and 2 bases respectively, with 7 bases between them. CDR1 ENHRY and CDR2 SYGVKD come from the germline V gene. CDR3 length: 14 amino acids. The specimen was peripheral blood. This sequence joins TRBV10-3 and TRBJ1-2; D is uncertain. This receptor was identified in an older woman with acute or convalescent COVID-19. Here the CDR3 DNA reads TGTGCCATCAGTGAGTCGAGATCCAACTATGGCTACACCTTC. Its protein product is CAISESRSNYGYTF.